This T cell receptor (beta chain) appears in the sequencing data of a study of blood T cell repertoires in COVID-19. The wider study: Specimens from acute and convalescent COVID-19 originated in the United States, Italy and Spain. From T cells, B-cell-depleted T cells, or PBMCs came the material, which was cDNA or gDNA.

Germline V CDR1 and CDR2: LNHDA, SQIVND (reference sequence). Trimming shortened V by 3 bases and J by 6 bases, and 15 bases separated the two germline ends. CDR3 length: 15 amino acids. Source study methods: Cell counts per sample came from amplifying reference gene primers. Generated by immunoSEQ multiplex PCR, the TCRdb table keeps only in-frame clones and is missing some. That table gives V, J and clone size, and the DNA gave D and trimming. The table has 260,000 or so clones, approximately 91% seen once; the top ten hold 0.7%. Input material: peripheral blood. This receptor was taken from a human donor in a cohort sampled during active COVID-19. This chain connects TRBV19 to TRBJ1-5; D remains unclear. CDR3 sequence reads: CASSMGPIGGQPQHF. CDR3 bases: TGTGCCAGTAGTATGGGTCCGATCGGCGGTCAGCCCCAGCATTTT.